This passage covers 25 T cell receptor beta chains from one sample sequenced in a study of control samples from healthy donors and cancer patients. Profiling relied on immunoSEQ multiplex PCR, and the TCRdb table lists in-frame clones only, not all of them. The sample shows approximately 49,000 clones, 65% to 90% of them seen only once. The sample taken for sequencing was PBMCs. The receptors come from a woman between 45 and 60 years old with lung cancer.

This clone was recorded a few times. The CDR3 DNA sequence: TGTGCCAGCAGTTTAGGAGGGGATGGCTACACCTTC. Its translation is CASSLGGDGYTF. The chain links TRBV12-3 or TRBV12-4 to TRBJ1-2, with D maybe TRBD1 (5 bases). Trimming cost V 1 base and J 6 bases, with 6 bases left between them. The CDR3 is made up of 12 amino acids.

This chain joins TRBV14 and TRBJ1-2; D uncertain. Germline CDR1 SGHDN, CDR2 FVKESK. The length of the CDR3 is 14 residues. The V end was cut by 0 bases, the J end by 4 bases, with 9 bases between. CDR3 coding DNA: TGTGCCAGCAGCCAAGAACGCCTGGCCTATGGCTACACCTTC. It specifies CASSQERLAYGYTF.

This chain joins TRBV30 and TRBJ1-3; D is unclear. The germline gives CDR1 GTSNPN, CDR2 SVGIG (reference sequence). The CDR3 length is 12 residues. V lost 6 bases and J 4 bases, leaving 10 bases between the germline ends. The CDR3 sequence is CACWTVGNTIYF. DNA of the CDR3: TGTGCCTGTTGGACGGTAGGAAACACCATATATTTT.

The V call is TRBV27, the J call TRBJ2-7; TRBD1 matches at 7 bases. The trim removed 6 bases at V and 3 bases at J, leaving 11 bases unmatched. Germline CDR1 is MNHEY and CDR2 is SMNVEV (reference sequence). This CDR3 region has 15 residues. The CDR3 DNA reads TGTGCCAGCAGCTACGCGGACAGGAGAGACTACGAGCAGTACTTC. It specifies CASSYADRRDYEQYF.

CDR3 in DNA: TGTGCCAGCACCGAGACAGGAATGCATCAGCCCCAGCATTTT. This codes for CASTETGMHQPQHF. V gene TRBV6-6 combines with J gene TRBJ1-5; possible D gene TRBD1, 6 bases. V shed 7 bases and J shed 5 bases, with 15 bases lying between them. The CDR3 has 14 amino acids. Germline assignment: CDR1 MNHNY and CDR2 SVGAGI (reference sequence).

The chain is built from TRBV7-9 and TRBJ1-2, with TRBD1 matching over 7 bases. The CDR3 length is 15 residues. The germline gives CDR1 SEHNR, CDR2 FQNEAQ (reference sequence). V lost 4 bases, J lost 2 bases, and 7 bases stayed unmatched. DNA for the CDR3: TGTGCCAGCAGCTACCTCGGGACAGAGAACTATGGCTACACCTTC. Protein sequence: CASSYLGTENYGYTF.

The V call is TRBV7-2, the J call TRBJ1-1; D call uncertain. The CDR3 covers 15 residues. Per germline, CDR1 SGHTA and CDR2 FQGNSA. The V end was cut by 1 base, the J end by 1 base, with 10 bases between. CDR3 sequence reads: CASSLGASQNTEAFF. The CDR3 DNA reads as TGTGCCAGCAGCTTAGGGGCCAGCCAGAACACTGAAGCTTTCTTT.

Concerning this clone: Other DNA sequences in the same sample also yield this CDR3. The gene calls are TRBV4-1 and TRBJ1-1; D remains ambiguous. The ends were cut back, 0 bases at V and 5 bases at J, with 4 bases in the middle. Germline CDR1 is MGHRA and CDR2 is YSYEKL. The CDR3 is 12 amino acids. CDR3 sequence reads: CASSQDGTEAFF. The CDR3 nucleotides are TGCGCCAGCAGCCAAGATGGGACTGAAGCTTTCTTT.

This chain connects TRBV7-2 to TRBJ1-2; the match to TRBD1 covers 11 bases. J lost 4 bases, V lost 3 bases, and 4 bases had no gene match. Germline values: CDR1 SGHTA, CDR2 FQGNSA. This CDR3 contains 15 residues. CDR3 in amino acids: CASSFSGQGAYGYTF. DNA for the CDR3: TGTGCCAGCAGCTTCAGTGGACAGGGGGCCTATGGCTACACCTTC.

The chain has TRBV7-3 and TRBJ2-1; 9 bases align to TRBD2. Germline trimming cut 5 bases from V and 3 bases from J; bases unmatched to any gene: 5. Germline V gene lookup returns CDR1 SGHTA and CDR2 FQGTGA. The CDR3 extends over 15 amino acids. CDR3 sequence (DNA): TGTGCCAGCAGCCTAAATAGCGGGAGCTACAATGAGCAGTTCTTC. Encoded protein: CASSLNSGSYNEQFF. Full variable domain (missing parts from reference TRBV7-3 and TRBJ2-1): GAGVSQTPSNKVTEKGKYVELRCDPISGHTALYWYRQSLGQGPEFLIYFQGTGAADDSGLPNDRFFAVRPEGSVSTLKIQRTERGDSAVYLCASSLNSGSYNEQFFGPGTRLTVL.

This rearrangement joins TRBV30 to TRBJ1-1; TRBD1 is a possible D gene (5 bases). Germline assignment: CDR1 GTSNPN and CDR2 SVGIG (reference sequence). The CDR3 runs to 15 residues. V was clipped by 1 base and J by 4 bases, with 16 bases between them. Here the CDR3 reads CAWSGEDSGATEAFF. Here the CDR3 DNA reads TGTGCCTGGAGTGGGGAGGATTCCGGGGCCACTGAAGCTTTCTTT. The variable domain in full, with the rest retrieved from reference TRBV30 and TRBJ1-1, is SQTIHQWPATLVQPVGSPLSLECTVEGTSNPNLYWYRQAAGRGLQLLFYSVGIGQISSEVPQNLSASRPQDRQFILSSKKLLLSDSGFYLCAWSGEDSGATEAFFGQGTRLTVV.

This chain's CDR3 is CASSQARGPGYGYTF. The CDR3 nucleotides are TGTGCCAGCAGCCAAGCCAGGGGGCCCGGCTATGGCTACACCTTC. The gene calls are TRBV14 and TRBJ1-2; TRBD1 matches 8 bases. CDR3 length: 15 residues. Germline V gene data show CDR1 as SGHDN and CDR2 as FVKESK. Germline trimming cut 1 base from V and 4 bases from J; bases unmatched to any gene: 5.

The chain uses TRBV27 and TRBJ2-6, with TRBD2 as a possible D gene (5 bases). There are 16 residues in the CDR3. Trimming cost V 6 bases and J 0 bases, with 12 bases left between them. The germline V gene has CDR1 MNHEY and CDR2 SMNVEV (reference sequence). CDR3 in amino acids: CASSWNGLSGANVLTF. CDR3 bases: TGTGCCAGCAGCTGGAACGGACTCTCTGGGGCCAACGTCCTGACTTTC.

V usage is TRBV11-2 and J usage is TRBJ2-5, with 12 bases aligning to TRBD2. Per germline, CDR1 SGHAT and CDR2 FQNNGV. CDR3 length: 17 residues. The J segment lost 3 bases and the V segment lost 5 bases, leaving 10 bases of the junction unmatched. CDR3 protein: CASSPRRLAGAKETQYF. CDR3 nucleotides: TGTGCCAGCAGCCCGCGGCGACTAGCGGGGGCTAAAGAGACCCAGTACTTC.

The chain combines TRBV4-3 with TRBJ1-1; D is possibly TRBD1 (5 bases). The CDR3 is 17 residues long. The germline V gene has CDR1 LGHNA and CDR2 YSLEER. Trimming left V 0 bases short and J 9 bases short, with 23 bases between. The CDR3 sequence is CASSQDLQGALGFKAFF. The CDR3 bases are TGCGCCAGCAGCCAAGACCTTCAGGGCGCTTTAGGTTTCAAAGCTTTCTTT.

The chain employs TRBV5-1 and TRBJ2-2; possibly TRBD1 or TRBD2 for D (5 bases each). This CDR3 region has 15 residues. CDR1 and CDR2 (germline): SGHRS, YFSETQ. The V end lost 1 base, the J end lost 0 bases, and 7 bases lay between the germline ends. The CDR3 DNA sequence: TGCGCCAGCAGCTTGATGGGGGCGAACACCGGGGAGCTGTTTTTT. It translates to CASSLMGANTGELFF.

This chain joins TRBV12-5 and TRBJ1-5, with TRBD1 matching over 12 bases. The V and J ends lost 4 bases and 5 bases, in that order; junction bases with no gene match: 18. The length of the CDR3 is 20 residues. Germline V gene data show CDR1 as LGHNT and CDR2 as FRNRAP. DNA of the CDR3: TGTGCTAGTGGTTCAACACCCCCCTCGGGACAGGGGGCGTTAGATCAGCCCCAGCATTTT. Its translation: CASGSTPPSGQGALDQPQHF.

V gene TRBV15 combines with J gene TRBJ2-7; D possibly corresponds to TRBD1 (5 bases). CDR3 length equals 19 residues. Germline V gene data show CDR1 as LNHNV and CDR2 as YYDKDF (reference sequence). Trimming removed 1 base at V and 0 bases at J, with 22 bases between. Here the CDR3 reads CATSRVGVKGHIFSYEQYF. The CDR3 bases are TGTGCCACCAGCAGAGTGGGTGTAAAGGGGCACATATTCTCCTACGAGCAGTACTTC. The full variable domain, completed using reference TRBV15 and TRBJ2-7, is DAMVIQNPRYQVTQFGKPVTLSCSQTLNHNVMYWYQQKSSQAPKLLFHYYDKDFNNEADTPDNFQSRRPNTSFCFLDIRSPGLGDTAMYLCATSRVGVKGHIFSYEQYFGPGTRLTVT.

This clone was seen a few times. The chain uses TRBV2 and TRBJ2-5, with D possibly being TRBD2 (5 bases). Germline-derived CDR1 and CDR2 are SNHLY and FYNNEI. CDR3 size: 13 residues. The ends were cut back, 6 bases at V and 2 bases at J, with 10 bases in the middle. The CDR3 here is CASRVLEQETQYF. CDR3 coding DNA: TGTGCCAGCAGGGTACTAGAGCAAGAGACCCAGTACTTC.

The chain couples TRBV7-2 to TRBJ1-1; D perhaps matches TRBD1 (6 bases). V was cut by 3 bases and J by 0 bases, with 8 bases left in between. This CDR3 has 14 residues. Germline CDR1 reads SGHTA; CDR2 reads FQGNSA. The CDR3: CASSLGHLNTEAFF. The DNA of the CDR3 is TGTGCCAGCAGCTTGGGACATCTGAACACTGAAGCTTTCTTT. Variable domain in full (rest from reference TRBV7-2 and TRBJ1-1): GAGVSQSPSNKVTEKGKDVELRCDPISGHTALYWYRQSLGQGLEFLIYFQGNSAPDKSGLPSDRFSAERTGGSVSTLTIQRTQQEDSAVYLCASSLGHLNTEAFFGQGTRLTVV.

This chain uses TRBV12-1 with TRBJ1-1. TRBV12-1 is tagged as a pseudogene. The CDR3 is 10 amino acids. The CDR3 spells CARAKTEAFF. DNA of the CDR3: TGTGCCAGAGCCAAGACTGAAGCTTTCTTT.

The gene calls are TRBV19 and TRBJ2-5; maybe TRBD1 (5 bases). The CDR3 is 13 residues long. CDR1 and CDR2 from the germline V gene are LNHDA and SQIVND (reference sequence). The V end was cut by 4 bases, the J end by 3 bases, with 9 bases between. DNA for the CDR3: TGTGCCAGTAGTACCAGGGTAGAAGAGACCCAGTACTTC. It encodes CASSTRVEETQYF.

The V and J genes are TRBV7-3 and TRBJ1-1; TRBD1 is a possible D gene (6 bases). The germline V and J ends were trimmed by 0 bases and 0 bases, with 11 bases remaining between them. This CDR3 region has 16 residues. CDR1 and CDR2 from the germline V gene are SGHTA and FQGTGA. The CDR3: CASSLTQGLMNTEAFF. CDR3 DNA sequence: TGTGCCAGCAGCTTAACACAGGGATTAATGAACACTGAAGCTTTCTTT.

The V call is TRBV7-9, the J call TRBJ1-4; no clear D gene. Germline assignment: CDR1 SEHNR and CDR2 FQNEAQ (reference sequence). The V end lost 5 bases, the J end lost 5 bases, and 15 bases lay between the germline ends. The CDR3 totals 15 residues. The CDR3 bases are TGTGCCAGCAGCCCACAACCGGGATTGAATGAAAAACTGTTTTTT. It codes for CASSPQPGLNEKLFF.

The chain couples TRBV28 to TRBJ1-1; D remains ambiguous. The V and J ends lost 8 bases and 6 bases respectively, with 13 bases between them. Per the germline V gene, CDR1 is MDHEN and CDR2 is SYDVKM. There are 12 residues in the CDR3. CDR3 sequence: CASHGNEAEAFF. CDR3 DNA sequence: TGTGCCAGCCACGGAAATGAGGCTGAAGCTTTCTTT. Looking up the rest from reference TRBV28 and TRBJ1-1 gives the full variable domain: DVKVTQSSRYLVKRTGEKVFLECVQDMDHENMFWYRQDPGLGLRLIYFSYDVKMKEKGDIPEGYSVSREKKERFSLILESASTNQTSMYLCASHGNEAEAFFGQGTRLTVV.